This T cell receptor (beta chain) emerged from a study of CD8 T cells in Susac syndrome. Overall study results and limits: An acknowledgment was made by the study that its TCR sequencing and HLA analysis involved relatively few individuals.

The RNA, about 0.45 to 1 ug, was put through reverse transcription using random hexamers. TCRdb fed the immunoSEQ multiplex PCR reads into MiXCR, producing one record per CDR3 protein. The sample gives 150,000 to 160,000 distinct CDR3 sequences, over 85% of which show up once; roughly 0.21% is in the top ten. V lost 0 bases and J lost 0, with 6 bases in between. This CDR3 has 15 amino acids. Per germline, CDR1 SGHRS and CDR2 YFSETQ. The authors sequenced TCR beta from blood CD8+ and CD4+ T cells. The multiple sclerosis control group was made up of treatment-naive patients with stable or active relapsing-remitting disease. This clonotype occurred a few times. Its matching antigen is unknown.

Sequenced sample: CD8+ T cells from PBMCs. J is TRBJ2-2 and V is TRBV5-1; D gene unclear. The TCR sequence derives from a human donor with multiple sclerosis. The CDR3: CASSLGRPNTGELFF. In nucleotides, the CDR3 is TGCGCCAGCAGCTTGGGACGGCCGAACACCGGGGAGCTGTTTTTT. The entire variable domain, with the rest obtained from reference TRBV5-1 and TRBJ2-2, is as follows: KAGVTQTPRYLIKTRGQQVTLSCSPISGHRSVSWYQQTPGQGLQFLFEYFSETQRNKGNFPGRFSGRQFSNSRSEMNVSTLELGDSALYLCASSLGRPNTGELFFGEGSRLTVL.